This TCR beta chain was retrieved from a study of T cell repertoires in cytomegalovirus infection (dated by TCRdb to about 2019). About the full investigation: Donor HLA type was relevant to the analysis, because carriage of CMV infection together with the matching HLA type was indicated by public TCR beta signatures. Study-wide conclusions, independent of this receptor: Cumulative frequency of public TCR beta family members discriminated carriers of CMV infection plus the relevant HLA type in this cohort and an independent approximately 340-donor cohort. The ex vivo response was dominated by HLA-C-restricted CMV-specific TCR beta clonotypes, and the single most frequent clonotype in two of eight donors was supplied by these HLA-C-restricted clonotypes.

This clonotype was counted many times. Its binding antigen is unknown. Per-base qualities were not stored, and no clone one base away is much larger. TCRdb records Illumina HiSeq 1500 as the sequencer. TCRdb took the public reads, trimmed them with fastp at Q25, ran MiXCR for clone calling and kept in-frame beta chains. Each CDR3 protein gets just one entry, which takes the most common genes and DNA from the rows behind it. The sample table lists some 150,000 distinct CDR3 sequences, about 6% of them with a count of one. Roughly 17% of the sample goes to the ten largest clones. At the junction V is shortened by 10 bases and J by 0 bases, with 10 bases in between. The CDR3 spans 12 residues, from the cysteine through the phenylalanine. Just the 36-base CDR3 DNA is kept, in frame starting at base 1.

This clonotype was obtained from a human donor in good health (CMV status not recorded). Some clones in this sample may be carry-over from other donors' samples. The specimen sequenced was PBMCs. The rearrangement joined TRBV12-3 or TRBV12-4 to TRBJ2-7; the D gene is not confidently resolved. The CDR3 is CATKGISYEQYF. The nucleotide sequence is TGTGCCACCAAAGGGATCTCCTACGAGCAGTACTTC.